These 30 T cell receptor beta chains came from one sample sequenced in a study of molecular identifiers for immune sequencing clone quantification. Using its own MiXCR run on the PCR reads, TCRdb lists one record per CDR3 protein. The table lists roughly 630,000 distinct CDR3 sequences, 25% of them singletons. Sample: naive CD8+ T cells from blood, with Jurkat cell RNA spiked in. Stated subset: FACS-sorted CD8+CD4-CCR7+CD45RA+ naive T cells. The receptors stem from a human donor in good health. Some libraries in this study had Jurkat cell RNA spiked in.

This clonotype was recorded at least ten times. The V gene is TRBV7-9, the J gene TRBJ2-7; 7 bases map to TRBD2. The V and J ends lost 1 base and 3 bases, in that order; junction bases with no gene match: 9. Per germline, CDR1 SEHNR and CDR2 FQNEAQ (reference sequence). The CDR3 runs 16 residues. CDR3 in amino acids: CASSLELGTISYEQYF. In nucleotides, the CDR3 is TGTGCCAGCAGCTTAGAATTGGGGACTATCAGCTACGAGCAGTACTTC.

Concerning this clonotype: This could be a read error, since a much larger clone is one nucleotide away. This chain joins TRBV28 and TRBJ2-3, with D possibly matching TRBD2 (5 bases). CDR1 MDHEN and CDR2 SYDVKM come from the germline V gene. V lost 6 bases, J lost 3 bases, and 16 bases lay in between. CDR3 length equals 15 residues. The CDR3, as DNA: TGTGCCAGCAGCCCGGGGTTTATGAGGACAGATACGCAGTATTTT. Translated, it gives CASSPGFMRTDTQYF. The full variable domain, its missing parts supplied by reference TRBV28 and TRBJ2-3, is DVKVTQSSRYLVKRTGEKVFLECVQDMDHENMFWYRQDPGLGLRLIYFSYDVKMKEKGDIPEGYSVSREKKERFSLILESASTNQTSMYLCASSPGFMRTDTQYFGPGTRLTVL.

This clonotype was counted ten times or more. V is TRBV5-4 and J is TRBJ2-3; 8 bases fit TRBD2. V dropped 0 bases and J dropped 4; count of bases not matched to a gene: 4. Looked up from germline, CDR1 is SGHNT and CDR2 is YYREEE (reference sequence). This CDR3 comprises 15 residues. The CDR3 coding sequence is TGTGCCAGCAGCTTGGCGCGGGGGGCCTCAGATACGCAGTATTTT. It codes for CASSLARGASDTQYF.

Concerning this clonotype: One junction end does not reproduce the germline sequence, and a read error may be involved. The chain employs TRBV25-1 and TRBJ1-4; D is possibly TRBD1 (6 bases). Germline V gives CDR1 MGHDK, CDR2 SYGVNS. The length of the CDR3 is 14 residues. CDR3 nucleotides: TGTGTCAGCAGTAGGGGGGCCGAGAATGAAAAACTGTTTTTT. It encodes CVSSRGAENEKLFF.

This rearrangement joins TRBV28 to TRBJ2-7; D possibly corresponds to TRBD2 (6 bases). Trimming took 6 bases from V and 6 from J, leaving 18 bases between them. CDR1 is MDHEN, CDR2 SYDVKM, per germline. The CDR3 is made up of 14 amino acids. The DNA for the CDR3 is TGTGCCAGCAGCTTCGAGACTAGTCTCAGCGAGCAGTACTTC. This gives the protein CASSFETSLSEQYF.

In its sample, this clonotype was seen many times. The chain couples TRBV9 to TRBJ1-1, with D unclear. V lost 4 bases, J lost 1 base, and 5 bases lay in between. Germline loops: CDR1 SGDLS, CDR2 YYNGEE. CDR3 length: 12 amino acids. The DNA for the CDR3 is TGTGCCAGCAGCTCCTCGAACACTGAAGCTTTCTTT. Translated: CASSSSNTEAFF.

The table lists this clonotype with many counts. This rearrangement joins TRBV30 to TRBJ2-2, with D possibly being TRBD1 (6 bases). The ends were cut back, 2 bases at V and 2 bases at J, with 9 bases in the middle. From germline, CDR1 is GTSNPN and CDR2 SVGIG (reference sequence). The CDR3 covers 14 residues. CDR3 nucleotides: TGTGCCTGGAGTAAGGACAGTAACACCGGGGAGCTGTTTTTT. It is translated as CAWSKDSNTGELFF. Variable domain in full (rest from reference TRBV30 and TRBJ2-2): SQTIHQWPATLVQPVGSPLSLECTVEGTSNPNLYWYRQAAGRGLQLLFYSVGIGQISSEVPQNLSASRPQDRQFILSSKKLLLSDSGFYLCAWSKDSNTGELFFGEGSRLTVL.

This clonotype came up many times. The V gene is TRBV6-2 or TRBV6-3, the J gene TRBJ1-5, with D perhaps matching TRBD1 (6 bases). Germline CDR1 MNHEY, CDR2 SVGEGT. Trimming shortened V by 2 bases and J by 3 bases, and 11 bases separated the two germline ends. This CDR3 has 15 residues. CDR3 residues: CASSYPGQINQPQHF. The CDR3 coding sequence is TGTGCCAGCAGTTACCCTGGACAGATCAATCAGCCCCAGCATTTT.

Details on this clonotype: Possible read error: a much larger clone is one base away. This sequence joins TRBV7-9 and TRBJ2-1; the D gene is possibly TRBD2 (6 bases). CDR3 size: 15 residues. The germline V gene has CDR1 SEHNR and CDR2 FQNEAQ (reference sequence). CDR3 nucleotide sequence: TGTGCCAGCAGCCCCGGGACTCGCGACTACAATGAGCGGTTCTTC. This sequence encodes CASSPGTRDYNERFF.

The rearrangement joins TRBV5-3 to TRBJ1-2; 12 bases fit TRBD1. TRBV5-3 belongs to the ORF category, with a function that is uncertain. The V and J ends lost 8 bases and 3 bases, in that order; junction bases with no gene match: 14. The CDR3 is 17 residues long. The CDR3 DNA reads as TGTGCCAGCAGCCTCGGGACAGGGGGCATCACCTACTATGGCTACACCTTC. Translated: CASSLGTGGITYYGYTF.

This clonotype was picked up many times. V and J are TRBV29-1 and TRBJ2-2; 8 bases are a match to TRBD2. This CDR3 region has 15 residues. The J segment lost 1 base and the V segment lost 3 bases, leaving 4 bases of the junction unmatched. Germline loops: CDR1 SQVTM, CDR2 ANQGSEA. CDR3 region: CSVESSGRNTGELFF. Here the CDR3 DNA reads TGCAGCGTTGAGTCCAGCGGGAGGAACACCGGGGAGCTGTTTTTT.

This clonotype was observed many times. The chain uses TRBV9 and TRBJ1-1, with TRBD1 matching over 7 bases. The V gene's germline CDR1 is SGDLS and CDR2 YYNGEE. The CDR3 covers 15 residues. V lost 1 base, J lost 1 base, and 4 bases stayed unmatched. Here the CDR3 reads CASSVKGQENTEAFF. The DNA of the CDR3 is TGTGCCAGCAGCGTAAAAGGACAGGAGAACACTGAAGCTTTCTTT.

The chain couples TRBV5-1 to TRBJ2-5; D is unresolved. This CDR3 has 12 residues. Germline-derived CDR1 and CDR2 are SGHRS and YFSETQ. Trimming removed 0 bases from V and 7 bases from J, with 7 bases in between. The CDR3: CASSLETMTQYF. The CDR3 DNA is TGCGCCAGCAGCTTGGAGACGATGACCCAGTACTTC.

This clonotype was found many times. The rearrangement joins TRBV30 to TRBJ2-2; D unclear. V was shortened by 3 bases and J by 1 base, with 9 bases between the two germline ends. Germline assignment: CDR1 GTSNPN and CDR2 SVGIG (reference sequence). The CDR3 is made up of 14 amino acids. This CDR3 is CAWSTRMNTGELFF. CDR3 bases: TGTGCCTGGAGCACTCGGATGAACACCGGGGAGCTGTTTTTT.

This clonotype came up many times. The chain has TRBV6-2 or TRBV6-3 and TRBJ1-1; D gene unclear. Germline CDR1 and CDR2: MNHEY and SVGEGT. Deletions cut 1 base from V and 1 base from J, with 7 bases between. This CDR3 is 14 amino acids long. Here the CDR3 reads CASSYWPANTEAFF. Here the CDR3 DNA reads TGTGCCAGCAGTTACTGGCCAGCGAACACTGAAGCTTTCTTT.

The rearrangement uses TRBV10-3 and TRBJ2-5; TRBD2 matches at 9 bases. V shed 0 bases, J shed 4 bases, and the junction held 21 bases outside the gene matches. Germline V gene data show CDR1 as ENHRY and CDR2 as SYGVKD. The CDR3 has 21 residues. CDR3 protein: CAISESLGGTLAGEPPETQYF. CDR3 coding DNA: TGTGCCATCAGTGAGTCTCTTGGGGGCACTTTAGCGGGGGAGCCACCAGAGACCCAGTACTTC.

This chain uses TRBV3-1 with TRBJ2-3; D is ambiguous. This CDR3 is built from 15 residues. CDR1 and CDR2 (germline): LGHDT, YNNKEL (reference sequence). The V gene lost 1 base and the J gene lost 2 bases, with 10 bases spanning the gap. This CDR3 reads CASSQGASPTDTQYF. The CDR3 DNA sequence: TGTGCCAGCAGCCAAGGGGCCAGCCCCACAGATACGCAGTATTTT.

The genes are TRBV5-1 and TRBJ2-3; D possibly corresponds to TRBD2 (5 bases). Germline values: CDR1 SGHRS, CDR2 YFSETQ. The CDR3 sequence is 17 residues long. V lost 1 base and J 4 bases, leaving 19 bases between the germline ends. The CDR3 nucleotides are TGCGCCAGCAGCTTGTACATCACGACGGGGTACTCAGATACGCAGTATTTT. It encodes CASSLYITTGYSDTQYF. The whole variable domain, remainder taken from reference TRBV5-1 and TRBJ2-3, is KAGVTQTPRYLIKTRGQQVTLSCSPISGHRSVSWYQQTPGQGLQFLFEYFSETQRNKGNFPGRFSGRQFSNSRSEMNVSTLELGDSALYLCASSLYITTGYSDTQYFGPGTRLTVL.

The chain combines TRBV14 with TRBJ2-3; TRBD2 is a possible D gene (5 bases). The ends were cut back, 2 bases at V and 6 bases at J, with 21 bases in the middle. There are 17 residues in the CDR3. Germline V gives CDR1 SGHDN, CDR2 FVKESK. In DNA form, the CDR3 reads TGTGCCAGCAGCCAATACTATCGAGGACTCCAAGGGGATACGCAGTATTTT. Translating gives CASSQYYRGLQGDTQYF.

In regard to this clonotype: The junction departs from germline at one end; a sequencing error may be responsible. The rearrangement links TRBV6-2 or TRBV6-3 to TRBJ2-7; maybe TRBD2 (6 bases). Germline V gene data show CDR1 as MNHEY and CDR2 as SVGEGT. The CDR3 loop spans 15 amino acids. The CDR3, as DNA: TGTGCCAGCAGTTACTTGGGGACTCCTCGCTACAAGCAGTACTTC. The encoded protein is CASSYLGTPRYKQYF.

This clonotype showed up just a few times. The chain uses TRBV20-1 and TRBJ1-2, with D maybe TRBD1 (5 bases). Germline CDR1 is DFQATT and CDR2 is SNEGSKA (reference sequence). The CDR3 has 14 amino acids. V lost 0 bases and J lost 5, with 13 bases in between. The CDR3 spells CSAREVRTSYGYTF. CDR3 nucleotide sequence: TGCAGTGCTAGAGAGGTTCGGACAAGTTATGGCTACACCTTC.

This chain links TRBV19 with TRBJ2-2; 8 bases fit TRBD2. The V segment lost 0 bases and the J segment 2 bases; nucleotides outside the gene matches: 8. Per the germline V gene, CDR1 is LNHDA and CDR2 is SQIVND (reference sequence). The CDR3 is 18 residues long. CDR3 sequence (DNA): TGTGCCAGTAGTATAGATTACGAGCGGGGGCCCAACACCGGGGAGCTGTTTTTT. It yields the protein CASSIDYERGPNTGELFF.

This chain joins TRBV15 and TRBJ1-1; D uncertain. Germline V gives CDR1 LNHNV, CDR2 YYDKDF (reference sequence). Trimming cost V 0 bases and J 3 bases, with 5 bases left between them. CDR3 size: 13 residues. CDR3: CATSRDVDTEAFF. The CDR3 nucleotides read TGTGCCACCAGCAGAGATGTGGACACTGAAGCTTTCTTT.

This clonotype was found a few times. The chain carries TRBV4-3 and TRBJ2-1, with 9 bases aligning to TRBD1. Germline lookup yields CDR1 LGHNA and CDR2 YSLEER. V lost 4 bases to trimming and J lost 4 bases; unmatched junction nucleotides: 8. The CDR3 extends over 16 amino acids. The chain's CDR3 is CASSPRSGTGYNEQFF. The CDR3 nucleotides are TGCGCCAGCAGCCCGAGGTCCGGGACAGGGTACAATGAGCAGTTCTTC.

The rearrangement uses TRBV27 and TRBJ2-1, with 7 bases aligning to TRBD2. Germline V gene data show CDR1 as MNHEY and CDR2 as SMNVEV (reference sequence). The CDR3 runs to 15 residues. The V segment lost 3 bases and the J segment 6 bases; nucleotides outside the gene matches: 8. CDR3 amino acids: CASSFGGSPVNEQFF. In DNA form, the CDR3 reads TGTGCCAGCAGTTTTGGCGGGAGCCCGGTCAATGAGCAGTTCTTC.

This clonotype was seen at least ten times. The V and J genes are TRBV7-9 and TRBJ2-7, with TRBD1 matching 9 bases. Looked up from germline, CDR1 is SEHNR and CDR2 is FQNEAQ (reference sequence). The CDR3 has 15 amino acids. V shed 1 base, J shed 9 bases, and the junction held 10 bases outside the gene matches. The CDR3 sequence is CASSLGQGGLVGQYF. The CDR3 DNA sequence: TGTGCCAGCAGCTTAGGACAGGGGGGATTAGTCGGGCAGTACTTC.

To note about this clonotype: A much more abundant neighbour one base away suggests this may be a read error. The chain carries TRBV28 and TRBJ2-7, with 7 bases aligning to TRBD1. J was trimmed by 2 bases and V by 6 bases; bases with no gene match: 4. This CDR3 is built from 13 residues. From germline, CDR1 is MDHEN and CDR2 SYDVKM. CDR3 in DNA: TGTGCCAGCAGAGTGGGACAGACCTACGAGCAGTACTTC. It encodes CASRVGQTYEQYF.

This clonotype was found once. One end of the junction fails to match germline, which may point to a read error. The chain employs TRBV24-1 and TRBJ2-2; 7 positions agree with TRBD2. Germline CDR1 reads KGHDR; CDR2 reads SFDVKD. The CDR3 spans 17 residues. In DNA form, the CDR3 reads TGTGCCGCCAGTGATCCCTGGGGGGGGTCTAACACCGGGGAGCTGTTTTTT. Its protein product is CAASDPWGGSNTGELFF.

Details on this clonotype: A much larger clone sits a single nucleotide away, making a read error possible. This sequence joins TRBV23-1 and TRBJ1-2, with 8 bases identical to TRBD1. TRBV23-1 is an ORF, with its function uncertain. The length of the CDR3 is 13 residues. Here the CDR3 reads CASTGQGNYGCTF. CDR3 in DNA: TGCGCCAGCACCGGACAGGGAAACTATGGCTGCACCTTC.

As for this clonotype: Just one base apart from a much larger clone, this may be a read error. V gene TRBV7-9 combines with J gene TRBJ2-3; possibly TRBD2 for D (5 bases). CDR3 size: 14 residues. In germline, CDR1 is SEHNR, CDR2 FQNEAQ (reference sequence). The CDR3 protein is CASSFERSTDMQYF. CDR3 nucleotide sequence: TGTGCCAGCAGCTTCGAGCGGAGCACAGATATGCAGTATTTT.